The T cell receptor beta chain described here comes from a study of cytomegalovirus exposure and HLA in healthy donors. Germline V gene data show CDR1 as SGHTA and CDR2 as FQGNSA. This CDR3 contains 15 residues. V was pared by 6 bases and J by 0 bases, with 15 bases between. General observations from the study: A later analysis linked a missense DCLRE1C variant to TCR beta V- and J-gene trimming.

The primer mix had 60 Vbeta and 13 Jbeta primers. Some clones are missing from TCRdb's copy, which holds only in-frame ones; the method was immunoSEQ multiplex PCR. Counted here are 190,000 or so clones, 80% occurring once; the ten biggest clones make up roughly 0.65%. Of note for this clone: Antigen: not known.

This sequence was found in a boy younger than 18 in good health and CMV-seronegative. Specimen: PBMCs. The rearrangement links TRBV7-2 to TRBJ2-7; D might be TRBD1 (6 bases). DNA of the CDR3: TGTGCCAGCAGACGGGACATCGAGAGCTCCTACGAGCAGTACTTC. Amino acids: CASRRDIESSYEQYF. The complete variable domain, with remaining parts taken from reference TRBV7-2 and TRBJ2-7, reads GAGVSQSPSNKVTEKGKDVELRCDPISGHTALYWYRQSLGQGLEFLIYFQGNSAPDKSGLPSDRFSAERTGGSVSTLTIQRTQQEDSAVYLCASRRDIESSYEQYFGPGTRLTVT.